The clone carrying this T cell receptor (beta chain) was counted only a few times. What it recognizes is unknown. These data are taken from a study of identical twins. Notes on the study in general: In cord blood, abundant beta clonotypes had fewer insertions; memory showed no trend.

TCRdb fed the 5' RACE reads into MiXCR, producing one record per CDR3 protein. This sample yields fewer than 900,000 distinct CDR3 sequences, of which around 21% are seen a single time; 4.3% belongs to the top ten. With V trimmed by 6 bases and J by 2 bases, 17 bases remained unmatched. Germline V gives CDR1 MNHNS, CDR2 SASEGT. The length of the CDR3 is 18 residues. These same records also appear under a second study, on T cells expressing NK-cell markers. That study adds: Seven HCMV-seropositive donors and one seronegative donor made up the eight sequenced donors. The study found these clonotypes also leading the CD3+CD56-NKG2C+ fraction in a few donors.

The sequencing sample was made of PBMCs. The rearrangement uses TRBV6-1 and TRBJ2-3; TRBD2 aligns across 7 bases. The receptor was isolated from a woman in her late teens or twenties in good health. The DNA for the CDR3 is TGTGCCAGCAGCCGAACCGTTAAAATTAGCGGGCCCACAGATACGCAGTATTTT. It codes for CASSRTVKISGPTDTQYF.